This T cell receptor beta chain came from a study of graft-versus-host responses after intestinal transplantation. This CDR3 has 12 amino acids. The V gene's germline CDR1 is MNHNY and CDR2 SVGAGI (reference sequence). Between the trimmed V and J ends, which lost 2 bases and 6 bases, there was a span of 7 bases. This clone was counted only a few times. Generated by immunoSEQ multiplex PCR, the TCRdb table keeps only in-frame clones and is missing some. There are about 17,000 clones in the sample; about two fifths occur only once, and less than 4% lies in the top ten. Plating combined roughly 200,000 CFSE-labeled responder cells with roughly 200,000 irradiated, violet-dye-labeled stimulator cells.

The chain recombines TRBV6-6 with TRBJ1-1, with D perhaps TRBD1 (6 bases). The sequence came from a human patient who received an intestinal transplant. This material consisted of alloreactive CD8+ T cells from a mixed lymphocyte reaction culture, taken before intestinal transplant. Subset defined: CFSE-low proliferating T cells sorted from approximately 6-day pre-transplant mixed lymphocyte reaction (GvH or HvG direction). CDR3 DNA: TGTGCCAGCAGTTACAGGGGGGCTGAAGCTTTCTTT. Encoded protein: CASSYRGAEAFF.